The entry below gives a single TCR beta chain sequence along with its context. Its target is not known. In the PCR, 60 Vbeta and 13 Jbeta primers were used. The assay was immunoSEQ multiplex PCR, and TCRdb's table has in-frame clones only and misses some. This table holds approximately 97,000 clones, roughly 76% found once. This sample is drawn from a study of cytomegalovirus exposure and HLA in healthy donors. Study-wide results and limits: In a later analysis, HLA-associated beta chains showed higher expansion and lower generation probabilities than comparable chains. Immune exposure information comprised only CMV serostatus.

Trimming removed 0 bases from V and 1 base from J, with 7 bases in between. The CDR3 totals 14 residues. Per germline, CDR1 SGHNT and CDR2 YYREEE (reference sequence). The source material was PBMCs. The source is a middle-aged man in good health and CMV-seronegative. J is TRBJ1-1 and V is TRBV5-4, with TRBD1 as a possible D gene (5 bases). CDR3 nucleotide sequence: TGTGCCAGCAGCTTGGGACAGTGGAACACTGAAGCTTTCTTT. This gives the protein CASSLGQWNTEAFF. Together with reference TRBV5-4 and TRBJ1-1, the CDR3 gives the full variable domain: ETGVTQSPTHLIKTRGQQVTLRCSSQSGHNTVSWYQQALGQGPQFIFQYYREEENGRGNFPPRFSGLQFPNYSSELNVNALELDDSALYLCASSLGQWNTEAFFGQGTRLTVV.